The text below deals with one T cell receptor (beta chain). The antigen remains undetermined. In germline, CDR1 is MNHEY, CDR2 SVGAGI. This CDR3 spans 15 amino acids. V shed 6 bases, J shed 2 bases, and the junction held 10 bases outside the gene matches. The sample belongs to a study of Ad26.COV2.S vaccination and SARS-CoV-2 variants. Across the whole study: Participants got Ad26.COV2.S intramuscularly, once or twice 56 days apart.

Study-level findings and limits: Researchers cautioned that TCR breadth and depth analyses may have underestimated total T cell responses. Vaccine recipients posted higher spike-specific TCR breadth than their placebo counterparts.

Clones were sequenced by immunoSEQ multiplex PCR, and TCRdb holds only the in-frame ones, with some missing. The data show 400,000 to 450,000 clones, around 93% seen once. Noted treatment: over 15 received Ad26.COV2.S at low or high dose, single or two shots; about five received placebo; per-sample allocation not given. All samples were drawn on day 63, counting from the first vaccine or placebo injection. This person who donated was an adult of 18-55 years in Boston. The source material was peripheral blood, sampled in a trial of Ad26.COV2.S vaccine versus placebo. The sequence was obtained from a person between 18 and 65 years old who received the Ad26.COV2.S COVID-19 vaccine or a placebo. This rearrangement joins TRBV6-5 to TRBJ2-7; 7 bases fit TRBD2. As DNA, the CDR3 is TGTGCCAGCAGGGACGCGGCGGGGGAGGCCTACGAGCAGTACTTC. Its translation is CASRDAAGEAYEQYF.